The 32 T cell receptor beta chains presented below share a single source sample, sequenced in a study of cytomegalovirus exposure and HLA in healthy donors. Assay: immunoSEQ multiplex PCR; the TCRdb copy retains only in-frame clones and omits some. In the table there are roughly 260,000 clones, roughly 89% of which are singletons. Sequencing was carried out using PBMCs. The receptors stem from a woman younger than 30 in good health and CMV-seronegative.

This sequence joins TRBV27 and TRBJ2-1; 11 nucleotides match TRBD2. The CDR3 totals 16 residues. The V and J ends lost 2 bases and 2 bases, in that order; junction bases with no gene match: 2. Germline CDR1 is MNHEY and CDR2 is SMNVEV (reference sequence). The DNA of the CDR3 is TGTGCCAGCAGTTTAAGGGGACTAGCGGCCTACAATGAGCAGTTCTTC. This gives the protein CASSLRGLAAYNEQFF.

The chain combines TRBV5-4 with TRBJ1-2; 12 nucleotides agree with TRBD1. The CDR3 sequence is 14 residues long. Germline assignment: CDR1 SGHNT and CDR2 YYREEE (reference sequence). The J segment lost 6 bases and the V segment lost 3 bases, leaving 3 bases of the junction unmatched. CDR3 nucleotide sequence: TGTGCCAGCAGCTCCGGGACAGGGGGCGATGGCTACACCTTC. Its protein product is CASSSGTGGDGYTF.

This chain joins TRBV6-1 and TRBJ2-2, with TRBD1 identical over 8 bases. The V gene's germline CDR1 is MNHNS and CDR2 SASEGT. Unmatched junction bases numbered 14, after V lost 10 bases and J lost 7 bases. The CDR3 length is 15 residues. The CDR3 coding sequence is TGTGCCACCACCGGTGGACAGGGAGACGGCGGGGAGCTGTTTTTT. Its protein is CATTGGQGDGGELFF.

This chain links TRBV5-1 with TRBJ2-2; 8 nucleotides line up with TRBD1. V dropped 4 bases and J dropped 1; count of bases not matched to a gene: 6. CDR1 and CDR2 from the germline V gene are SGHRS and YFSETQ. This CDR3 has 16 residues. DNA of the CDR3: TGCGCCAGCAGCCTTGGGACAGGTTTGAACACCGGGGAGCTGTTTTTT. It specifies CASSLGTGLNTGELFF.

The V and J genes are TRBV11-2 and TRBJ2-1; D may be TRBD2 (6 bases). Germline CDR1 is SGHAT and CDR2 is FQNNGV. The length of the CDR3 is 14 residues. Deletions cut 3 bases from V and 0 bases from J, with 6 bases between. The DNA for the CDR3 is TGTGCCAGCAGCTTGGGGGGCTCCTACAATGAGCAGTTCTTC. This gives the protein CASSLGGSYNEQFF.

The chain links TRBV4-1 to TRBJ2-7; 8 positions match TRBD1. The length of the CDR3 is 15 residues. J gave up 1 base and V 3 bases, and 5 bases lay outside the gene matches. CDR1 and CDR2 from the germline V gene are MGHRA and YSYEKL. Here the CDR3 reads CASSQAGTGSYEQYF. The CDR3, as DNA: TGCGCCAGCAGCCAGGCCGGGACAGGTTCCTACGAGCAGTACTTC.

The rearrangement links TRBV28 to TRBJ1-6, with 8 positions matching TRBD1. V dropped 5 bases and J dropped 6; count of bases not matched to a gene: 12. Germline loops: CDR1 MDHEN, CDR2 SYDVKM. The CDR3 covers 17 residues. CDR3: CASSQPGQVVGNSPLHF. CDR3 bases: TGTGCCAGCAGTCAGCCGGGACAGGTCGTCGGTAATTCACCCCTCCACTTT. The full variable domain, with the rest looked up from reference TRBV28 and TRBJ1-6, is DVKVTQSSRYLVKRTGEKVFLECVQDMDHENMFWYRQDPGLGLRLIYFSYDVKMKEKGDIPEGYSVSREKKERFSLILESASTNQTSMYLCASSQPGQVVGNSPLHFGNGTRLTVT.

The V gene is TRBV7-9, the J gene TRBJ1-1; D not resolved. The germline V and J ends were trimmed by 3 bases and 4 bases, with 12 bases remaining between them. CDR3 length: 14 residues. Germline V gene data show CDR1 as SEHNR and CDR2 as FQNEAQ (reference sequence). The CDR3 region is CASSLGRETTEAFF. The CDR3 nucleotides are TGTGCCAGCAGCTTGGGGAGAGAGACCACTGAAGCTTTCTTT.

The J gene is TRBJ1-5, the V gene TRBV19, with a possible D match to TRBD1 (6 bases). Germline V gene lookup returns CDR1 LNHDA and CDR2 SQIVND (reference sequence). With 4 bases removed from V and 3 bases from J, the gap between germline ends came to 10 bases. This CDR3 spans 14 amino acids. The CDR3, as DNA: TGTGCCAGTAGTACCGACAGGCTCAATCAGCCCCAGCATTTT. Translating gives CASSTDRLNQPQHF.

This clone was seen only once. This chain links TRBV25-1 with TRBJ1-2; D unresolved. The germline V gene encodes CDR1 MGHDK and CDR2 SYGVNS. V dropped 2 bases and J dropped 5 bases, with 12 bases sitting between them. CDR3 length equals 14 residues. The CDR3 nucleotides read TGTGCCAGCAGTGAAGGGCGGGATGATTATGGCTACACCTTC. It translates to CASSEGRDDYGYTF.

This clone was observed once. The CDR3 here is CASSRDSLGEQFF. The CDR3, as DNA: TGTGCCAGCAGTAGGGACTCCCTGGGTGAGCAGTTCTTC. The rearrangement links TRBV6-5 to TRBJ2-1; D perhaps matches TRBD2 (6 bases). The CDR3 is 13 amino acids. Germline CDR1 MNHEY, CDR2 SVGAGI. Trimming took 5 bases from V and 9 from J, leaving 14 bases between them.

The chain combines TRBV5-1 with TRBJ2-7, with D possibly matching TRBD2 (6 bases). With 3 bases removed from V and 3 bases from J, the gap between germline ends came to 16 bases. The CDR3 has 15 amino acids. The germline V gene encodes CDR1 SGHRS and CDR2 YFSETQ. The CDR3 region is CASSSYGGGGYEQYF. The CDR3 region has the DNA TGCGCCAGCAGCTCCTACGGTGGGGGAGGCTACGAGCAGTACTTC.

This clone was observed a handful of times. The V call is TRBV7-9, the J call TRBJ1-2; 7 bases are shared with TRBD1. The CDR3 runs 15 residues. The germline V gene encodes CDR1 SEHNR and CDR2 FQNEAQ (reference sequence). V dropped 1 base and J dropped 5; count of bases not matched to a gene: 7. The CDR3, as DNA: TGTGCCAGCAGCTTAGGAGAGACAGGGACATATGGCTACACCTTC. Its translation: CASSLGETGTYGYTF.

The J gene is TRBJ2-7, the V gene TRBV5-8; 7 bases map to TRBD1. CDR1 is SGHTS and CDR2 is YDEGEE in the germline V gene. After removal of 5 bases from V and 9 bases from J, the junction contained 8 bases not matched to a gene. This CDR3 region has 12 residues. DNA of the CDR3: TGTGCCAGCAGACGTCCAGGGGGTTTGCAGTACGTC. The encoded protein is CASRRPGGLQYV.

The chain links TRBV6-4 to TRBJ2-7, with D possibly being TRBD1 (5 bases). This CDR3 is built from 12 residues. Germline V gives CDR1 MRHNA, CDR2 SNTAGT. V shed 2 bases and J shed 5 bases, with 7 bases lying between them. CDR3 DNA: TGTGCCAGCAGTGACAGGGGCCACGAGCAGTACGTC. Protein sequence: CASSDRGHEQYV.

The chain joins TRBV7-2 to TRBJ2-2; D is ambiguous. CDR1 SGHTA and CDR2 FQGNSA come from the germline V gene. The V end was cut by 1 base, the J end by 3 bases, with 3 bases between. The CDR3 runs to 13 residues. For the CDR3, the DNA is TGTGCCAGCAGCTTAGTCGACACCGGGGAGCTGTTTTTT. Translating gives CASSLVDTGELFF.

This sequence joins TRBV9 and TRBJ1-6; D may be TRBD1 (6 bases). The ends were cut back, 2 bases at V and 7 bases at J, with 13 bases in the middle. Germline loops: CDR1 SGDLS, CDR2 YYNGEE. CDR3 length: 15 residues. As DNA, the CDR3 is TGTGCCAGCAGCGTGAGGGGGGGTCCGAATTCACCCCTCCACTTT. It encodes CASSVRGGPNSPLHF.

This clone was picked up one time. V and J are TRBV27 and TRBJ2-6; D call uncertain. Trimming took off 2 bases at V and 2 bases at J, with 7 bases between the two ends. CDR1 and CDR2 from the germline V gene are MNHEY and SMNVEV (reference sequence). The CDR3 is 15 residues long. The DNA of the CDR3 is TGTGCCAGCAGTTTACTCCCCGCTGGGGCCAACGTCCTGACTTTC. Its protein is CASSLLPAGANVLTF.

This sequence joins TRBV6-6 and TRBJ1-5, with 8 bases fitting TRBD1. The germline CDR1 and CDR2 sequences are MNHNY and SVGAGI (reference sequence). The junction had 6 bases not matched to a gene; V was cut back by 5 bases and J by 6 bases. The CDR3 is 14 residues long. CDR3 bases: TGTGCCAGCAGTCCAGGGGGCCTAGGTCAGCCCCAGCATTTT. Translation: CASSPGGLGQPQHF.

This clone was recorded only once. This chain joins TRBV2 and TRBJ2-7; 11 bases line up with TRBD1. Germline CDR1 is SNHLY and CDR2 is FYNNEI. CDR3 length: 14 residues. V gave up 10 bases and J gave up 5 bases; unmatched junction bases: 10. In DNA form, the CDR3 reads TGTGCCAACGCCCGGGACAGGGGGTCAAACGAGCAGTACGTC. Its translation is CANARDRGSNEQYV.

The chain couples TRBV13 to TRBJ2-1; TRBD1 might be the D (6 bases). Germline CDR1 reads PRHDT; CDR2 reads FYEKMQ (reference sequence). The V and J ends lost 2 bases and 8 bases respectively, with 10 bases between them. The CDR3 extends over 13 amino acids. CDR3 region: CASSLPSGDEQFF. In nucleotides, the CDR3 is TGTGCCAGCAGCTTACCTTCAGGGGATGAGCAGTTCTTC.

The chain carries TRBV29-1 and TRBJ2-5; D gene ambiguous. V shed 0 bases and J shed 0 bases, with 2 bases lying between them. The CDR3 spans 12 residues. Germline-derived CDR1 and CDR2 are SQVTM and ANQGSEA. The CDR3 loop is CSVEDYQETQYF. In DNA form, the CDR3 reads TGCAGCGTTGAAGACTACCAAGAGACCCAGTACTTC.

This chain uses TRBV15 with TRBJ2-1, with D perhaps TRBD1 (5 bases). Trimming removed 5 bases from V and 9 bases from J, with 11 bases in between. In germline, CDR1 is LNHNV, CDR2 YYDKDF (reference sequence). This CDR3 has 12 amino acids. The CDR3 here is CATSGETGEQFF. CDR3 nucleotides: TGTGCCACCAGCGGTGAAACAGGTGAGCAGTTCTTC.

This chain links TRBV6-1 with TRBJ1-5, with a weak D call TRBD1 (6 bases). The V gene lost 4 bases and the J gene lost 1 base, with 11 bases spanning the gap. In germline, CDR1 is MNHNS, CDR2 SASEGT. CDR3 length: 15 residues. The CDR3 DNA is TGTGCCAGCAGTGGGGACATGCTCAGCAATCAGCCCCAGCATTTT. This gives the protein CASSGDMLSNQPQHF.

The chain recombines TRBV27 with TRBJ2-7; 10 bases align to TRBD2. With V trimmed by 1 base and J by 3 bases, 3 bases remained unmatched. Germline loops: CDR1 MNHEY, CDR2 SMNVEV (reference sequence). The CDR3 covers 15 residues. The CDR3 DNA sequence: TGTGCCAGCAGTTTATTAGCGGGGGGCCTCTACGAGCAGTACTTC. Its translation: CASSLLAGGLYEQYF.

The chain couples TRBV6-9 to TRBJ2-7; weak D call: TRBD1 (5 bases). Looked up from germline, CDR1 is MNHGY and CDR2 is SVAAGI. The CDR3 runs 11 residues. V dropped 7 bases and J dropped 3 bases, with 7 bases sitting between them. The CDR3 protein is CASKGDYEQYF. Here the CDR3 DNA reads TGTGCCAGCAAAGGGGACTACGAGCAGTACTTC.

Points on this clone: At one boundary the junction diverges from the germline segment, which might be a read error. The rearrangement joins TRBV7-7 to TRBJ2-5, with TRBD2 identical over 7 bases. The CDR3 length is 16 residues. From germline, CDR1 is SSHAT and CDR2 FNYEAQ (reference sequence). The CDR3 loop is CASSPPLGGGQETQYF. The CDR3 DNA reads as TGTGCTAGCAGCCCTCCCCTTGGCGGGGGCCAAGAGACCCAGTACTTC.

The chain uses TRBV4-1 and TRBJ1-1, with D unclear. This CDR3 is 16 amino acids long. Per the germline V gene, CDR1 is MGHRA and CDR2 is YSYEKL. V lost 4 bases and J lost 4, with 19 bases in between. CDR3 residues: CASSLLKQMMGTEAFF. Here the CDR3 DNA reads TGCGCCAGCAGCCTCCTCAAACAGATGATGGGCACTGAAGCTTTCTTT.

This chain connects TRBV28 to TRBJ1-1, with a weak D call TRBD1 (5 bases). CDR3 length: 12 amino acids. Germline V gives CDR1 MDHEN, CDR2 SYDVKM. Trimming cost V 6 bases and J 11 bases, with 16 bases left between them. CDR3 DNA sequence: TGTGCCAGCAGGACACCGGGACTGTGGGCTTTCTTT. Its translation: CASRTPGLWAFF.

V usage is TRBV19 and J usage is TRBJ1-3, with unresolved D. The CDR3 has 15 amino acids. Between the trimmed V and J ends, which lost 5 bases and 0 bases, there was a span of 11 bases. Germline values: CDR1 LNHDA, CDR2 SQIVND (reference sequence). The CDR3, as DNA: TGTGCCAGTAGTCCCATTGGCCGCTCTGGAAACACCATATATTTT. Translating gives CASSPIGRSGNTIYF. Combining the CDR3 with reference TRBV19 and TRBJ1-3 gives the whole variable domain DGGITQSPKYLFRKEGQNVTLSCEQNLNHDAMYWYRQDPGQGLRLIYYSQIVNDFQKGDIAEGYSVSREKKESFPLTVTSAQKNPTAFYLCASSPIGRSGNTIYFGEGSWLTVV.

The J gene is TRBJ2-7, the V gene TRBV15, with TRBD1 matching over 8 bases. Trimming at V came to 3 bases and at J to 4 bases, leaving 8 bases not matched to a gene. The germline V gene encodes CDR1 LNHNV and CDR2 YYDKDF (reference sequence). The CDR3 contains 15 residues. The CDR3 DNA reads TGTGCCACCAGCAGGGGGCCCGGGACAGGATACGAGCAGTACGTC. Translated, it gives CATSRGPGTGYEQYV.

The CDR3 coding sequence is TGTGCCAGCAGCAGGACAGGGGAAGCCTACGAGCAGTACTTC. It is translated as CASSRTGEAYEQYF. The J gene is TRBJ2-7, the V gene TRBV5-6, with 9 positions matching TRBD1. There are 14 residues in the CDR3. The junction had 4 bases not matched to a gene; V was cut back by 4 bases and J by 2 bases. The V gene's germline CDR1 is SGHDT and CDR2 YYEEEE.